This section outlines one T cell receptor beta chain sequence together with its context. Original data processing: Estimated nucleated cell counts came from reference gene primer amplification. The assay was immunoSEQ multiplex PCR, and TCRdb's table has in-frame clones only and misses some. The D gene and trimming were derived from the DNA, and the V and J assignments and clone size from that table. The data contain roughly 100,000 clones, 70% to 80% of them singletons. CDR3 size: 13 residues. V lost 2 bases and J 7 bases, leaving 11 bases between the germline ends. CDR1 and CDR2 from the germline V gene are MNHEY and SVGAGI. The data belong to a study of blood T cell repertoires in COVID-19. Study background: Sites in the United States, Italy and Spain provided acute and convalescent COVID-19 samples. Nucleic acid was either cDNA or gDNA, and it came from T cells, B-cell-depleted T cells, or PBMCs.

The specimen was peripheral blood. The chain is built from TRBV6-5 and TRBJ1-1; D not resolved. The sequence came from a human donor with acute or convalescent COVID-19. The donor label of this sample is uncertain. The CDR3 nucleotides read TGTGCCAGCAGTTACCGATGGGCCTTTGAAGCTTTCTTT. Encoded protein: CASSYRWAFEAFF.